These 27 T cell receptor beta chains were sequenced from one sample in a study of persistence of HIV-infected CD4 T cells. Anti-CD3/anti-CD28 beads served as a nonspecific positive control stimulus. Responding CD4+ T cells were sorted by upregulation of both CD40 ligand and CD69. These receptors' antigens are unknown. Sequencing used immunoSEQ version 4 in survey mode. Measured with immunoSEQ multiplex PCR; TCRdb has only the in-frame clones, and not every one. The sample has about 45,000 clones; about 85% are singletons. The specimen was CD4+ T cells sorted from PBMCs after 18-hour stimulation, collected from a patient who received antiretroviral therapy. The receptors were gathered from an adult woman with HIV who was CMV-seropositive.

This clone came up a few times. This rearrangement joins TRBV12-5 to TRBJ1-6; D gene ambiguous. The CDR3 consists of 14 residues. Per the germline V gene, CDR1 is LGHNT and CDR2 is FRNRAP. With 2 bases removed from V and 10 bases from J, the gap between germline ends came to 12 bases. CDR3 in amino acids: CASGLPGEKSPLHF. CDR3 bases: TGTGCTAGTGGTTTGCCCGGGGAGAAATCACCCCTCCACTTT.

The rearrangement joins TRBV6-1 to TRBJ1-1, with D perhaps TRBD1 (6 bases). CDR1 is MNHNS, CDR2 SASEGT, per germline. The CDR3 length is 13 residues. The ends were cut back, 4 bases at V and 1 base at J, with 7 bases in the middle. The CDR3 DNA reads TGTGCCAGCAGTGTAGGGGGGAACACTGAAGCTTTCTTT. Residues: CASSVGGNTEAFF.

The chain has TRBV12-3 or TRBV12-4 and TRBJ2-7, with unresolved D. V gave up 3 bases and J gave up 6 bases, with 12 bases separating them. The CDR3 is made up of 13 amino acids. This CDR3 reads CASSLVAPGEQYF. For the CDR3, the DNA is TGTGCCAGCAGTTTGGTCGCCCCCGGCGAGCAGTACTTC.

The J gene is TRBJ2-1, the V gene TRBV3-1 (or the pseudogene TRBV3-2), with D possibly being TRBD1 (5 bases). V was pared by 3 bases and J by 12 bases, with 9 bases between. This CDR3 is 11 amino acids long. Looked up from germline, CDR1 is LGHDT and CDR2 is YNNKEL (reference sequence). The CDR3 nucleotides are TGTGCCAGCAGCCAGGGGCTTCGGCAGTTCTTC. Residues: CASSQGLRQFF.

The chain's CDR3 is CASSALGQGVSPLHF. The CDR3 coding sequence is TGTGCCAGCAGCGCGTTGGGACAGGGGGTTTCACCCCTCCACTTT. The chain joins TRBV5-4 to TRBJ1-6, with 11 nucleotides matching TRBD1. This CDR3 contains 15 residues. Germline CDR1 SGHNT, CDR2 YYREEE (reference sequence). The V and J ends lost 4 bases and 9 bases, in that order; junction bases with no gene match: 6.

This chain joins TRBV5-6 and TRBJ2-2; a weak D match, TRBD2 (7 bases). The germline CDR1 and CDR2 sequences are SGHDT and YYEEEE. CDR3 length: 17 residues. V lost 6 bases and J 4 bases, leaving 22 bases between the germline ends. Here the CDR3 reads CASTRGPGGQLTGELFF. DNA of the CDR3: TGTGCCAGCACCCGAGGGCCGGGGGGCCAGCTCACCGGGGAGCTGTTTTTT.

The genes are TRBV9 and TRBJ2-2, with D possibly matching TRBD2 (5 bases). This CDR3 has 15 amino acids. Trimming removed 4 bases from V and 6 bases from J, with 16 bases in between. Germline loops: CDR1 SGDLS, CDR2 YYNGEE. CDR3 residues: CASSQSARGAGELFF. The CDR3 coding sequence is TGTGCCAGCAGCCAATCAGCCCGGGGTGCCGGGGAGCTGTTTTTT. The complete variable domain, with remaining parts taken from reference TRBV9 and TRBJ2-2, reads DSGVTQTPKHLITATGQRVTLRCSPRSGDLSVYWYQQSLDQGLQFLIQYYNGEERAKGNILERFSAQQFPDLHSELNLSSLELGDSALYFCASSQSARGAGELFFGEGSRLTVL.

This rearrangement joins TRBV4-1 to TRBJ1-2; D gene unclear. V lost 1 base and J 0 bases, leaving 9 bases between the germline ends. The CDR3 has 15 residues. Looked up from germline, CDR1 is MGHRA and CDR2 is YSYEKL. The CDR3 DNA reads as TGCGCCAGCAGCCAAGGAGGCAGTACTAACTATGGCTACACCTTC. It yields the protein CASSQGGSTNYGYTF.

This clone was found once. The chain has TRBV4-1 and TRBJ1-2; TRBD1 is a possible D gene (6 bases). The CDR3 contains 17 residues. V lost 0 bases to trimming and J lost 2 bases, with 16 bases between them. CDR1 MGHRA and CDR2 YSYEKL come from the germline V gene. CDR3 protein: CASSQDPADSRNYGYTF. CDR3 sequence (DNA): TGCGCCAGCAGCCAAGATCCCGCGGACAGTCGAAACTATGGCTACACCTTC.

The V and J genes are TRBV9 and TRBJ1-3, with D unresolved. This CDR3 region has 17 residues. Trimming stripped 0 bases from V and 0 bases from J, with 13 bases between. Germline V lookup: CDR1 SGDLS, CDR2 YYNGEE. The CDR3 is CASSVAPQSSSGNTIYF. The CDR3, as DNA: TGTGCCAGCAGCGTAGCCCCACAGTCGTCCTCTGGAAACACCATATATTTT.

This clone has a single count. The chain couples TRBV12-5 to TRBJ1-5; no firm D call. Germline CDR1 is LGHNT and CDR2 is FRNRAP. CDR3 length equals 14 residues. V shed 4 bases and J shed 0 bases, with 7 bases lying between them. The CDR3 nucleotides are TGTGCTAGTGGTTCCGGGTATAGCAATCAGCCCCAGCATTTT. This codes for CASGSGYSNQPQHF.

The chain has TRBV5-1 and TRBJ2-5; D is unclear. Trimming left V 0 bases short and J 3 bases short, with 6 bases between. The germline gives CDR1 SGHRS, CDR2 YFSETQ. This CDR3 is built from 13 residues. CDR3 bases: TGCGCCAGCAGCTTGGCCCCTGAAGAGACCCAGTACTTC. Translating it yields CASSLAPEETQYF.

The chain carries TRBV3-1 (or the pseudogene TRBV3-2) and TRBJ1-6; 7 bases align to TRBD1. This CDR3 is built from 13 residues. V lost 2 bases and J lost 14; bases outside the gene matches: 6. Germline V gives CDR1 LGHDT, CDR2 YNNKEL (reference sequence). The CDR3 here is CASSQNRGETLHF. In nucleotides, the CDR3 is TGTGCCAGCAGCCAAAACAGGGGCGAGACCCTCCACTTT.

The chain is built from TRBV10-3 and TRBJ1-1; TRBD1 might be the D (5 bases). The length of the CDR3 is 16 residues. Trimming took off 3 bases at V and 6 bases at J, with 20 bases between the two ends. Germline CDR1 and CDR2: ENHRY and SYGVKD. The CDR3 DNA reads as TGTGCCATCAGTGACCCCCTGTTCCAGGGATCCGCTGAAGCTTTCTTT. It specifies CAISDPLFQGSAEAFF.

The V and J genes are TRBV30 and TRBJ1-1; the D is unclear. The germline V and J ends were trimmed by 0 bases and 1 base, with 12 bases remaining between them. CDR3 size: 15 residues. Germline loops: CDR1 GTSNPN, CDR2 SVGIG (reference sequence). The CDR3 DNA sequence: TGTGCCTGGAGTGTAGCGGTGGCCCGGAACACTGAAGCTTTCTTT. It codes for CAWSVAVARNTEAFF.

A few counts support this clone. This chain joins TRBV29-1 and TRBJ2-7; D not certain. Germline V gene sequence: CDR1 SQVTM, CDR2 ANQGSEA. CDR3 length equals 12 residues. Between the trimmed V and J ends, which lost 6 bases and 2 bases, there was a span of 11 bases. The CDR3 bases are TGCAGCGTAGGACGTTCCGCCTACGAGCAGTACTTC. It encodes CSVGRSAYEQYF.

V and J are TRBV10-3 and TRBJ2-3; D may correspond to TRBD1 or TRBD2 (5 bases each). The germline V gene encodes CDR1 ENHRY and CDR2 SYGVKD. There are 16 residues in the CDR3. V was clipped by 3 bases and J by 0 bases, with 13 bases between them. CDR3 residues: CAISDGDPYSTDTQYF. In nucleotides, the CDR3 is TGTGCCATCAGTGATGGGGACCCATATAGCACAGATACGCAGTATTTT.

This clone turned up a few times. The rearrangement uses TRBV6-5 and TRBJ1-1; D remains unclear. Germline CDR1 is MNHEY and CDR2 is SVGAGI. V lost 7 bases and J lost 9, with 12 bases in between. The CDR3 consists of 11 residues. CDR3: CASTEGLKAFF. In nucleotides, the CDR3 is TGTGCCAGCACCGAGGGTCTCAAAGCTTTCTTT.

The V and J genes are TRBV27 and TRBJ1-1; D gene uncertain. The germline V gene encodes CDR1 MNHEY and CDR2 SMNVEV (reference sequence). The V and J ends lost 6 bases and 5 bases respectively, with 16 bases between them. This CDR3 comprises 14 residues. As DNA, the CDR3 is TGTGCCAGCAGATTGAGGGCGCTACGGACTGAAGCTTTCTTT. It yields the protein CASRLRALRTEAFF.

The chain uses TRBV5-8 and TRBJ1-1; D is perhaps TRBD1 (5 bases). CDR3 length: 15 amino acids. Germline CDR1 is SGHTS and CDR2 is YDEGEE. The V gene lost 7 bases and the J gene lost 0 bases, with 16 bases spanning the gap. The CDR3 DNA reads TGTGCCAGCTTACTTGGGATGGGGGTGAACACTGAAGCTTTCTTT. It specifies CASLLGMGVNTEAFF.

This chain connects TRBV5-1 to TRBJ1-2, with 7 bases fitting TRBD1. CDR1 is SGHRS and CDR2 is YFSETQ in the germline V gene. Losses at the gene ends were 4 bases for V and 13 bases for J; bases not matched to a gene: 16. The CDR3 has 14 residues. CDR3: CASSPQGGVPPATF. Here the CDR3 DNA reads TGCGCCAGCAGCCCTCAGGGGGGCGTCCCCCCCGCCACCTTC.

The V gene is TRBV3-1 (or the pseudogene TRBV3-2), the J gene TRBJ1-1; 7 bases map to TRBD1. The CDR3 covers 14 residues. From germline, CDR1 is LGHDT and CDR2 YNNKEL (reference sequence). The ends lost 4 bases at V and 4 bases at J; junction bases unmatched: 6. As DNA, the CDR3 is TGTGCCAGCAGCCCCAGGACAGGAGGCACTGAAGCTTTCTTT. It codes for CASSPRTGGTEAFF.

The CDR3 sequence is CASSTTGFVNTGELFF. CDR3 in DNA: TGTGCCAGCAGTACGACAGGTTTTGTGAACACCGGGGAGCTGTTTTTT. The chain carries TRBV27 and TRBJ2-2, with D possibly being TRBD1 (6 bases). Trimming took off 5 bases at V and 1 base at J, with 14 bases between the two ends. Germline V gene data show CDR1 as MNHEY and CDR2 as SMNVEV (reference sequence). This CDR3 is built from 16 residues.

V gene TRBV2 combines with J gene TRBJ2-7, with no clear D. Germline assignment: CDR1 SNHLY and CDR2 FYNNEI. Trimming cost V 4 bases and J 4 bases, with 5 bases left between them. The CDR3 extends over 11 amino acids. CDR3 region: CASSVTYEQYV. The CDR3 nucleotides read TGTGCCAGCAGTGTGACTTACGAGCAGTACGTC.

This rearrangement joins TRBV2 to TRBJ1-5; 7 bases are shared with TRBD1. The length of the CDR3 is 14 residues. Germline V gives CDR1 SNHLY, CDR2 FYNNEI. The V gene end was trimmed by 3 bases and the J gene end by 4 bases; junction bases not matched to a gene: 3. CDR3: CASSDIQGNQPQHF. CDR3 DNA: TGTGCCAGCAGTGATATACAGGGGAATCAGCCCCAGCATTTT.

The CDR3, as DNA: TGTGCCAGCAGCCGCGATGGGGAAAAACTGTTTTTT. Translated, it gives CASSRDGEKLFF. The V gene is TRBV3-1 (or the pseudogene TRBV3-2), the J gene TRBJ1-4; D not certain. The CDR3 has 12 amino acids. Looked up from germline, CDR1 is LGHDT and CDR2 is YNNKEL (reference sequence). The germline V and J ends were trimmed by 4 bases and 8 bases, with 8 bases remaining between them.

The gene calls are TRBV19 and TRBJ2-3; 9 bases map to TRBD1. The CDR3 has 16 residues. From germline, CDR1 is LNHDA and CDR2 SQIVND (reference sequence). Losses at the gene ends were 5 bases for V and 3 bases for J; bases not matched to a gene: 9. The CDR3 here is CASSAHTGGWTDTQYF. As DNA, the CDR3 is TGTGCCAGTAGTGCCCATACAGGGGGCTGGACAGATACGCAGTATTTT.